This entry describes one T cell receptor (beta chain). These data originate in a study of blood T cell repertoires in COVID-19. Overall study: Spain, Italy and the United States supplied samples that represented acute and convalescent COVID-19.

Germline CDR1 and CDR2: LGHDT and YNNKEL (reference sequence). CDR3 length equals 17 residues. Trimming cost V 0 bases and J 1 base, with 14 bases left between them. TCRdb keeps only in-frame clones here, not all; method: immunoSEQ multiplex PCR. The data hold fewer than 250,000 clones, with about 80% observed a single time. The rearrangement links TRBV3-1 (or the pseudogene TRBV3-2) to TRBJ2-3, with D unresolved. The receptor was derived from a man in his 60s with acute or convalescent COVID-19. Input material: peripheral blood. The CDR3 nucleotides read TGTGCCAGCAGCCAAGAACGTCTTGTCCAGGGCACAGATACGCAGTATTTT. It codes for CASSQERLVQGTDTQYF.